A selection of T cell receptor beta chains follows, all from one sample in a study of cytomegalovirus exposure and HLA in healthy donors. This table comes from immunoSEQ multiplex PCR, and its TCRdb copy is limited to in-frame clones, with some not included. The sample shows 100,000 to 150,000 clones, around 83% of them seen only once. Sequenced input: PBMCs. These receptors all stem from a human donor in good health. Both conserved end residues are part of each CDR3. A D gene is named only where the DNA matches it firmly. The size field is filled for only some rows; it gives once, few, many or a size class.

TRBV29-1	TRBJ2-2	-	-	TGCAGCGGGGGGGGCCAGTACACCGGGGAGCTGTTTTTT	CSGGGQYTGELFF
TRBV4-2	TRBJ2-1	-	TRBD1	TGTGCCAGCAGCCAACCCGACAGGGGGCCGGACCTCTTC	CASSQPDRGPDLF
TRBV5-1	TRBJ1-5	-	-	TGCGCCAGCAGCTTGGGTGGAGAGAATCAGCCCCAGCATTTT	CASSLGGENQPQHF
TRBV28	TRBJ2-1	-	TRBD2	TGTGCCAGCAGAGCCTGGGGCGGGGGAATATTCGGAAATGAGCAGTTCTTC	CASRAWGGGIFGNEQFF
TRBV5-1	TRBJ2-1	once	TRBD2	TGCGCCAGCATGGTAGTTCTAGCGGGGGGGGACTACAATGAGCAGTTCTTC	CASMVVLAGGDYNEQFF
TRBV7-9	TRBJ1-1	once	-	TGTGCCAGCAGCCCCGGGGGGGCGGGAACTTTCTTT	CASSPGGAGTFF
TRBV7-9	TRBJ2-3	-	TRBD1	TGTGCCAGCAGCTCAGGGGGACAGGGGGCAGATACGCAGTATTTT	CASSSGGQGADTQYF
TRBV6-6	TRBJ1-6	-	-	TGTGCCAGCAGTTCCCAGGAAAATTCACCCCTCCACTTT	CASSSQENSPLHF
TRBV6-5	TRBJ1-3	few	-	TGTGCCAGCAGTTACTCCAGTACTGGAAACACCATATATTTT	CASSYSSTGNTIYF
TRBV6-1	TRBJ1-2	-	-	TGTGCCAGCAGTGAAGGGCAAGGACAATCTTATCAGGGCTACACCTTC	CASSEGQGQSYQGYTF
TRBV7-3	TRBJ1-6	-	TRBD1	TGTGCCAGCAGTACAGGGGATTCACCCCTCCACTTT	CASSTGDSPLHF
TRBV20-1	TRBJ2-7	-	-	TGCAGTGCGTCGGTATCCTACGAGCAGTACTTC	CSASVSYEQYF
TRBV27	TRBJ1-5	-	-	TGTGCCAGCAGTTTATCGGGGAGCCTTAATCAGCCCCAGCATTTT	CASSLSGSLNQPQHF
TRBV9	TRBJ1-2	-	-	TGTGCCAGCAGCCTACAAGGGGAGGGGGATGGCTACACCTTC	CASSLQGEGDGYTF
TRBV19	TRBJ1-2	-	-	TGTGCCAGTAGTTCGCCGACAGACGCTAACTATGGCTACACCTTC	CASSSPTDANYGYTF
TRBV7-9	TRBJ2-5	once	-	TGTGCCAGCAGCTTAGGGGAGATGACCCAGTACTTC	CASSLGEMTQYF
TRBV19	TRBJ2-7	-	-	TGTGCCAGTAGTATGACTAACTACGAGCAGTACTTC	CASSMTNYEQYF
TRBV5-1	TRBJ1-1	-	TRBD1	TGCGCCAGCAGCTCGTCCGGGACAGGGGGCTACACTGAAGCTTTCTTT	CASSSSGTGGYTEAFF
TRBV4-1	TRBJ2-2	-	TRBD2	TGCGCCAGCAGCCCCCAACCTCATATAGCGGGGGGAAACACCGGGGAGCTGTTTTTT	CASSPQPHIAGGNTGELFF
TRBV5-1	TRBJ2-7	few	TRBD1	TGCGCCAGCAGCTCCGGACAGGGCTACGAGCAGTACTTC	CASSSGQGYEQYF
TRBV19	TRBJ1-5	-	-	TGTGCCAGTAGTCTAGACTGGGGGCAGAAATATAGCAATCAGCCCCAGCATTTT	CASSLDWGQKYSNQPQHF
TRBV2	TRBJ2-5	-	-	TGTGCCAGCAGCTTACTAGCTCAAGAGACCCAGTACTTC	CASSLLAQETQYF
TRBV4-2	TRBJ2-7	-	TRBD2	TGTGCCAGCAGCTTCGGCGGGGGGCAAGAGCAGTACTTC	CASSFGGGQEQYF
TRBV28	TRBJ1-6	-	TRBD1	TGTGCCACCAACAACCGGGACAGGGGATACTCACCCCTCCACTTT	CATNNRDRGYSPLHF
TRBV9	TRBJ2-1	-	TRBD2	TGTGCCAGCAGCGTGTATAGCGGGGGGGCCGAATCCGAGCAGTTCTTC	CASSVYSGGAESEQFF
TRBV9	TRBJ1-1	-	TRBD1	TGTGCCAGCAGCGGGACACCGGGACAGGGGCACACTGAAGCTTTCTTT	CASSGTPGQGHTEAFF
TRBV11-2	TRBJ2-1	-	-	TGTGCCAGCAGCTTAGATCGGGGGAGTGAGCAGTTCTTC	CASSLDRGSEQFF
TRBV5-1	TRBJ1-6	-	TRBD1	TGCGCCAGCAGCAAGCGCCGGGACAGTTATAATTCACCCCTCCACTTT	CASSKRRDSYNSPLHF
TRBV5-6	TRBJ1-6	-	-	TGTGCCAGCGCCGTACGAGGTAATTCACCCCTCCACTTT	CASAVRGNSPLHF
TRBV4-1	TRBJ1-4	-	-	TGCGCCAGCAGTAAAGTCGGGGGGGAAAAACTGTTTTTT	CASSKVGGEKLFF
TRBV7-9	TRBJ1-1	-	-	TGTGCCAGCAGCTTAGCGCTCAGGTTGGGCACTGAAGCTTTCTTT	CASSLALRLGTEAFF
TRBV5-4	TRBJ2-7	-	TRBD1	TGTGCCAGCAGCTTAGACAGGGGGCACGAGCAGTACTTC	CASSLDRGHEQYF
TRBV5-6	TRBJ2-1	-	TRBD1	TGTGCCAGCAGCTCAGGGACAGGCTACAATGAGCAGTTCTTC	CASSSGTGYNEQFF
TRBV6-5	TRBJ2-7	-	TRBD2	TGTGCCAGCAAATTAGCGGGGTCGGGAGAGCAGTACTTC	CASKLAGSGEQYF
TRBV27	TRBJ1-1	once	TRBD1	TGTGCCAGCAGTTTCCACGGACAGGGTGTCGTCACTGAAGCTTTCTTT	CASSFHGQGVVTEAFF
TRBV7-6	TRBJ2-2	-	TRBD1	TGTGCCAGCAGCTTGAGTACAGGGGATCACGGGGAGCTGTTTTTT	CASSLSTGDHGELFF
TRBV6-6	TRBJ1-1	-	-	TGTGCCAGCAGTTACTTAATGAACACTGAAGCTTTCTTT	CASSYLMNTEAFF
TRBV27	TRBJ1-4	-	-	TGTGCCAGCAGGCGTAAAGAAGATGAAAAACTGTTTTTT	CASRRKEDEKLFF
TRBV19	TRBJ1-1	-	TRBD1	TGTGCCAGTAGAACGTACCGGGACAGGGGCGCTGAAGCTTTCTTT	CASRTYRDRGAEAFF
TRBV7-2	TRBJ1-2	-	-	TGTGCCAGCAGGTACACGCGGGCCGGGTATGGCTACACCTTC	CASRYTRAGYGYTF
TRBV9	TRBJ2-7	-	TRBD1	TGTGCCAGCAGCGCAAAAGACAGGGGGCACGACGAGCAGTACTTC	CASSAKDRGHDEQYF